This is a list of T cell receptor beta chains from one sample in a study of shared clonotypes between healthy human individuals. Sequencing was performed with immunoSEQ multiplex PCR; in TCRdb, only in-frame clones are kept and a portion is missing. The repertoire holds millions of clones, with 85% to 95% as singletons. The sequencing sample was made of naive CD4+ T cells sorted from blood. These receptor sequences come from a man aged 18 to 29 in good health. The CDR3 runs from the conserved cysteine through the conserved F or W. A D gene is named only where the DNA matches it firmly. Some rows mark clone size as missing; the rest say once, few, many or name a class of expanded clone.

d_call clone_size j_call v_call cdr3_nt cdr3_aa
. . TRBJ2-1 TRBV25-1 TGTGCCAGCGGTGGAGACCCCCGCGGGTCCTACAATGAGCAGTTCTTC CASGGDPRGSYNEQFF
. . TRBJ2-2 TRBV27 TGTGCCAGCGGGCCTTGGGGGACCGGGGAGCTGTTTTTT CASGPWGTGELFF
. . TRBJ1-3 TRBV5-1 TGCGCCAGCAGCTCCAACCCCGGTGACACCATATATTTT CASSSNPGDTIYF
TRBD2 . TRBJ2-3 TRBV4-3 TGCGCCAGCAGCCAAGGACTAGCGGGAGGGCAAGATACGCAGTATTTT CASSQGLAGGQDTQYF
. . TRBJ1-2 TRBV30 TGTGCCTGGGCGGGGGACAAATTACACTATGGCTACACCTTC CAWAGDKLHYGYTF
. . TRBJ2-1 TRBV5-1 TGCGCCAGCAGTCAGGACAACTCCTACAATGAGCAGTTCTTC CASSQDNSYNEQFF
. . TRBJ1-5 TRBV10-3 TGTGCCATCAGCCAATCCCTGGGCCTCAATCAGCCCCAGCATTTT CAISQSLGLNQPQHF
TRBD1 . TRBJ1-5 TRBV15 TGTGCCACCAGCAGGTCGGGACAGCTTAATCAGCCCCAGCATTTT CATSRSGQLNQPQHF
TRBD2 . TRBJ2-3 TRBV10-3 TGTGCCATCACCGAGCGGGAGGTAGATACGCAGTATTTT CAITEREVDTQYF
. few TRBJ2-7 TRBV5-4 TGTGCCAGCAGCTTGGAGGGCTACGAGCAGTACTTC CASSLEGYEQYF
TRBD1 once TRBJ2-5 TRBV30 TGTGCCTGGAGTATGGGACAGGGGGAGGTAGAGACCCAGTACTTC CAWSMGQGEVETQYF
. . TRBJ2-5 TRBV6-5 TGTGCCAGCAAGGGGCGGCAGGGGAAAGAGACCCAGTACTTC CASKGRQGKETQYF
TRBD1 . TRBJ1-4 TRBV6-5 TGTGCCAGCAGTAAAGGACAGGGCGGTAGTGAAAAACTGTTTTTT CASSKGQGGSEKLFF
. . TRBJ2-7 TRBV5-6 TGTGCCAGCAGCTTAGGCGCGCTCACGTCGGGGGAGCAGTACTTC CASSLGALTSGEQYF
TRBD2 . TRBJ2-7 TRBV13 TGTGCCAGCAGCTCCCTGCTAGCGGGAGGGCGCTACGAGCAGTACTTC CASSSLLAGGRYEQYF
TRBD2 . TRBJ2-7 TRBV11-2 TGTGCCAGCAGCTTAACTAGCGGGACCCACTACGAGCAGTACTTC CASSLTSGTHYEQYF
. . TRBJ2-7 TRBV18 TGTGCCAGCTCACCATTCACCGAGCAGTACTTC CASSPFTEQYF
. . TRBJ1-4 TRBV18 TGTGCCAGCTCACCAGCGGCAGCGGGCGGGGATGTACTGTTTTTT CASSPAAAGGDVLFF
TRBD2 . TRBJ2-7 TRBV6-6 TGTGCCAGCAGTTCCCCGGGGGGGACCACCTACGAGCAGTACTTC CASSSPGGTTYEQYF
. once TRBJ2-2 TRBV6-5 TGTGCCAGCAGTTGGGCAGGCGGGACCGGGGAGCTGTTTTTT CASSWAGGTGELFF
TRBD1 once TRBJ2-7 TRBV25-1 TGTGCCAGCAGTGAACCCGGGACAGGGTCGGGAGAGCAGTACTTC CASSEPGTGSGEQYF
. . TRBJ2-7 TRBV7-2 TGTGCCAGCAGCAGCGGAGGAGGGCACTCCTACGAGCAGTACTTC CASSSGGGHSYEQYF
. . TRBJ1-2 TRBV30 TGTGCCTGGAGTAATACTAACTATGGCTACACCTTC CAWSNTNYGYTF
. . TRBJ2-2 TRBV5-4 TGTGCCAGCAGCTTGTACGGCAACACCGGGGAGCTGTTTTTT CASSLYGNTGELFF
. once TRBJ1-1 TRBV6-5 TGTGCCAGCAGCTCCTCCGGACTCACGGAAGCTTTCTTT CASSSSGLTEAFF
. . TRBJ2-3 TRBV5-1 TGCGCCAGCAGCTTGGTGGGGGTTGGCACAGATACGCAGTATTTT CASSLVGVGTDTQYF
TRBD1 . TRBJ1-2 TRBV10-3 TGTGCCATACAGACAGGGAGAAATGGCTACACCTTC CAIQTGRNGYTF
. . TRBJ2-7 TRBV10-3 TGTGCCATCAGTGAGTCGGAAAATACAGACTCCTTAAGGAGCCCCTACGAGCAGTACTTC CAISESENTDSLRSPYEQYF
. . TRBJ2-2 TRBV28 TGTGCCAGCAGCTACCCAACAGGGACGAACACCGGGGAGCTGTTTTTT CASSYPTGTNTGELFF
. . TRBJ1-1 TRBV4-1 TGCGCCAGCAGCCAAGAAAACTCAGGGAGGACTGAAGCTTTCTTT CASSQENSGRTEAFF
TRBD2 . TRBJ2-4 TRBV6-6 TGTGCCAGCAGCCACCGGGCTAGCGGCTTGTACTTC CASSHRASGLYF
. . TRBJ1-1 TRBV7-9 TGTGCCAGCAGCTTAGATGACTGGGGTAAAGCTTTCTTT CASSLDDWGKAFF
. . TRBJ2-3 TRBV29-1 TGCAGCGCCCGGGGGGCCGGCACAGATACGCAGTATTTT CSARGAGTDTQYF
. once TRBJ1-2 TRBV5-1 TGCGCCAGCAGCTCGACGACAGGTTCTTCCTATGGCTACACCTTC CASSSTTGSSYGYTF
TRBD1 . TRBJ1-2 TRBV19 TGTGCCAGTAGTATTCAGGGGGACTATGGCTACACCTTC CASSIQGDYGYTF
TRBD2 . TRBJ2-7 TRBV5-5 TGTGCCAGCAGCTTGGAACCCGGACTAGCTTACGAGCAGTACTTC CASSLEPGLAYEQYF
. few TRBJ2-3 TRBV4-3 TGCGCCAGCAGCCAAGAACCTAGCACAGATACGCAGTATTTT CASSQEPSTDTQYF
. . TRBJ2-3 TRBV7-2 TGTGCCAGCAGCCTGGCAGATACGCAGTATTTT CASSLADTQYF
. . TRBJ2-7 TRBV6-6 TGTGCCAGCAGTTACTCGAACGGGGGCTACGAGCAGTACTTC CASSYSNGGYEQYF
. . TRBJ2-7 TRBV6-5 TGTGCCAGCAGTTACTCATTCCAGCAGTACTTC CASSYSFQQYF
. . TRBJ2-1 TRBV9 TGTGCCAGCAGCGTAGTACCGGAGGTGGGCGAGCAGTTCTTC CASSVVPEVGEQFF
. . TRBJ2-2 TRBV7-9 TGTGCCAGCAGCACCCTCGTAATGGAGCTGTTTTTT CASSTLVMELFF
TRBD2 . TRBJ2-5 TRBV9 TGTGCCAGCAGCGCAAATAGCGGGAACCAAGAGACCCAGTACTTC CASSANSGNQETQYF
. . TRBJ2-1 TRBV11-3 TGTGCCAGCAGCCTTAGGGGGCTAGCGGCCCAGTGGTTCTTC CASSLRGLAAQWFF
. . TRBJ1-1 TRBV7-9 TGTGCCAGCAGCTTAGACGGAAGGACTGAAGCTTTCTTT CASSLDGRTEAFF
. . TRBJ1-5 TRBV15 TGTGCCAACCAGGGACGTAGCAATCAGCCCCAGCATTTT CANQGRSNQPQHF